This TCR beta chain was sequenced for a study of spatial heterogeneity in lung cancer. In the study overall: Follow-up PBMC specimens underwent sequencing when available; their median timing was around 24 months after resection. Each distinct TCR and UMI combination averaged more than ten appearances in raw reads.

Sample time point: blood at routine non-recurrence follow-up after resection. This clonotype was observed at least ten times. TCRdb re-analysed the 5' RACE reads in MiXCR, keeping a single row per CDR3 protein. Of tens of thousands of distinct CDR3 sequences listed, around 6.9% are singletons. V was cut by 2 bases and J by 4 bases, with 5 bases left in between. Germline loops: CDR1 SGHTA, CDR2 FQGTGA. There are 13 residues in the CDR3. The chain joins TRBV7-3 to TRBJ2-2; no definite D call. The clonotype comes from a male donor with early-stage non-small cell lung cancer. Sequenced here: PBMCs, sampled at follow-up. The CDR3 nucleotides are TGTGCCAGCAGCTTAGACCTCACCGGGGAGCTGTTTTTT. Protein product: CASSLDLTGELFF.